This T cell receptor (beta chain) was documented in a study of cytomegalovirus exposure and HLA in healthy donors. Profiled with immunoSEQ multiplex PCR; TCRdb holds only in-frame clones, not every one. The repertoire has 200,000 to 250,000 clones, approximately 83% of them found once; the top ten carry roughly 13%. Sequenced: PBMCs. The receptor was isolated from a woman in her twenties or thirties in good health and CMV-seropositive.

This CDR3 is CASSLTQGPKYNEQFF. In DNA form, the CDR3 reads TGTGCCAGCAGTCTAACACAGGGCCCGAAGTACAATGAGCAGTTCTTC. The chain links TRBV27 to TRBJ2-1; D is possibly TRBD1 (6 bases). Trimming removed 5 bases at V and 4 bases at J, with 18 bases between. Looked up from germline, CDR1 is MNHEY and CDR2 is SMNVEV (reference sequence). This CDR3 has 16 residues.